This T cell receptor (beta chain) came from a study of T cells after yellow fever vaccination. Whole-study context: SMART-Seq v4 Ultra Low Input handled preparation of low-cell-number fractions. Study-wide results and caveats: The booster response re-showed most primary clones: 96% CD4, roughly 91% CD8. The study noted that FACS-sorted repertoires could contain abundant clonotypes contaminating from the bulk population.

It was through 5'RACE template switching that TCR cDNA was made, with a universal primer site and UMIs added. TCRdb re-called the 5' RACE reads through MiXCR, storing one row per CDR3 protein. The table lists about 340,000 distinct CDR3 sequences, about an eighth of them singletons, with 2.5% to 4% in the top ten. The germline V gene encodes CDR1 DFQATT and CDR2 SNEGSKA (reference sequence). The CDR3 has 12 residues. V was pared by 0 bases and J by 8 bases, with 8 bases between. This clonotype occurred a few times. What it binds is unknown. The rearrangement uses TRBV20-1 and TRBJ2-1; D uncertain. This sequence was found in a man aged 18 to 30 who received the YFV17D yellow fever vaccine. This specimen consisted of CD4+ T cells sorted from PBMCs, obtained 15 days after the yellow fever booster vaccination. CDR3 DNA: TGCAGTGCTAGAGAGGGGTACCATGAGCAGTTCTTC. Translating gives CSAREGYHEQFF.